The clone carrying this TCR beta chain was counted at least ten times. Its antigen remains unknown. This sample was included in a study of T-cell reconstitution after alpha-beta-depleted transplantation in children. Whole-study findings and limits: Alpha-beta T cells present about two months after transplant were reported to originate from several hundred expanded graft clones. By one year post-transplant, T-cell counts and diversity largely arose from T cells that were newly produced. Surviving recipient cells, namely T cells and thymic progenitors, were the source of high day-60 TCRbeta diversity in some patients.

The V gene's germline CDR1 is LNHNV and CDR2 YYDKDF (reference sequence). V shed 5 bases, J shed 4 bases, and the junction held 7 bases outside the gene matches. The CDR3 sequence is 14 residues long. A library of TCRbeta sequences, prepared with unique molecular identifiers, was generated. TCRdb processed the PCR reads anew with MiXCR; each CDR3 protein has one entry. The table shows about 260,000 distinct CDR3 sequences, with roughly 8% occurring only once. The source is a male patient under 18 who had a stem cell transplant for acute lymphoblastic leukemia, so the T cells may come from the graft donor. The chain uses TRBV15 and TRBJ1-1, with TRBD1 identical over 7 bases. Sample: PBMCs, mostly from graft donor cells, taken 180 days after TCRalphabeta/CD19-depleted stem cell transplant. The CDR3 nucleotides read TGTGCCACCAGCCCTCACAGGGGAAGCACTGAAGCTTTCTTT. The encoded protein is CATSPHRGSTEAFF.